This T cell receptor (beta chain) was recovered during a study of T cell responses to AZD1222 COVID-19 vaccine. As for the study in general: Recipients boosted at about 4 weeks or about 12 weeks are pooled. Study-wide results and caveats: Only a handful of AZD1222 recipients, more than five in all, had baseline seropositivity. Donors in the cohort were predominantly white British and more often female, and clonal diversity was possibly underestimated.

In germline, CDR1 is SNHLY, CDR2 FYNNEI. The CDR3 runs 14 residues. V gave up 5 bases and J gave up 2 bases; unmatched junction bases: 3. Concerning this clone: Its target is not known.

Profiled with immunoSEQ multiplex PCR; TCRdb holds only in-frame clones, not every one. Found here are 130,000 to 150,000 clones, 80% to 90% of them singletons; the top ten hold roughly 1.7%. V usage is TRBV2 and J usage is TRBJ1-3; 7 bases agree with TRBD1. This TCR was recovered from an adult in good health. The sequencing used peripheral blood, collected on day 0 of AZD1222 vaccination. The CDR3 coding sequence is TGTGCCAGCAGTTCCGACAGGGCTGGAAACACCATATATTTT. This gives the protein CASSSDRAGNTIYF.